The 17 T cell receptor beta chains below were found in one sample sequenced in a study of read filtering for tumor transcriptome and immune sequencing. This library used approximately 370 ng RNA and molecular barcoded adaptors spanning alpha/delta and beta/gamma chains. TCRdb ran MiXCR on the reads and lists one entry per CDR3 protein. The sample shows approximately 50,000 distinct CDR3 sequences, more than 20% of them seen only once. The specimen sequenced was a population of CD138-negative cells sorted from bone marrow. All receptors come from a donor over 35 with multiple myeloma.

CDR3 in DNA: TGTGCCAGCGCAGTTCGACACGCGGGCTACGAGCAGTACTTC. It specifies CASAVRHAGYEQYF. This chain joins TRBV12-3 or TRBV12-4 and TRBJ2-7; TRBD2 is a possible D gene (5 bases). Trimming took 8 bases from V and 3 from J, leaving 17 bases between them. The CDR3 length is 14 residues.

This clonotype has at least ten counts. The chain joins TRBV25-1 to TRBJ2-5; TRBD1 matches at 7 bases. With V trimmed by 6 bases and J by 2 bases, 9 bases remained unmatched. The CDR3 covers 15 residues. Germline V gene sequence: CDR1 MGHDK, CDR2 SYGVNS. The CDR3 region has the DNA TGTGCCAGCAGAGCTCACAGGGGTAGGCAAGAGACCCAGTACTTC. It translates to CASRAHRGRQETQYF.

At least ten counts were recorded for this clonotype. The chain joins TRBV12-3 or TRBV12-4 to TRBJ2-1; 8 nucleotides line up with TRBD2. Germline trimming cut 8 bases from V and 8 bases from J; bases unmatched to any gene: 14. The CDR3 runs 15 residues. The DNA for the CDR3 is TGTGCCAGCGGGGACGGGGGGGGCTGGGGCGATGAGCAGTTCTTC. Translating gives CASGDGGGWGDEQFF.

Here the CDR3 reads CSAGTDYGYTF. The DNA of the CDR3 is TGCAGTGCAGGGACAGACTATGGCTACACCTTC. The chain links TRBV20-1 to TRBJ1-2; 7 bases are shared with TRBD1. V shed 6 bases, J shed 3 bases, and the junction held 1 base outside the gene matches. The CDR3 runs 11 residues. The germline V gene encodes CDR1 DFQATT and CDR2 SNEGSKA (reference sequence).

This clonotype was seen repeatedly, ten times or more. CDR3 in amino acids: CASRAGDAKYNSPLHF. CDR3 sequence (DNA): TGTGCCAGCAGGGCTGGAGACGCGAAGTATAATTCACCCCTCCACTTT. The V call is TRBV7-9, the J call TRBJ1-6; D is unclear. Germline V lookup: CDR1 SEHNR, CDR2 FQNEAQ (reference sequence). The CDR3 has 16 residues. With 6 bases removed from V and 4 bases from J, the gap between germline ends came to 16 bases.

This clonotype has a single count. CDR3 bases: TGCAGTGCAACCGGGACACTAGCGTTAGGCTATCAGCCCCAGCATTTT. This translates into CSATGTLALGYQPQHF. The chain has TRBV20-1 and TRBJ1-5, with D possibly being TRBD1 (6 bases). V was pared by 6 bases and J by 5 bases, with 23 bases between. Germline CDR1 DFQATT, CDR2 SNEGSKA (reference sequence). This CDR3 is 16 amino acids long.

Comment on this clonotype: A far larger clone is one nucleotide away, so this likely arose from a read error. The conserved phenylalanine or tryptophan is not found at the CDR3 terminus, so this likely reflects a read error. This chain connects TRBV6-1 to TRBJ2-7; 9 bases fit TRBD2. Germline V gives CDR1 MNHNS, CDR2 SASEGT. The trim removed 5 bases at V and 6 bases at J, leaving 11 bases unmatched. The CDR3 consists of 15 residues. In nucleotides, the CDR3 is TGTGCCAGCAGTTACTCCGGGGCTAGCGGGACCGAGCAGTACCTC. Protein: CASSYSGASGTEQYL.

V usage is TRBV2 and J usage is TRBJ2-3; D may correspond to TRBD1 or TRBD2 (5 bases each). Germline loops: CDR1 SNHLY, CDR2 FYNNEI. This CDR3 has 12 residues. Deletions cut 8 bases from V and 2 bases from J, with 8 bases between. The CDR3 protein is CASGGDTDTQYF. The CDR3 nucleotides read TGTGCCAGCGGGGGAGACACAGATACGCAGTATTTT.

This clonotype was detected many times. The J gene is TRBJ1-1, the V gene TRBV2, with 8 bases aligning to TRBD1. Germline V CDR1 and CDR2: SNHLY, FYNNEI. The CDR3 has 16 amino acids. The ends lost 10 bases at V and 2 bases at J; junction bases unmatched: 15. CDR3 coding DNA: TGTGCCACGAGCCAATTTTGGGACAGGCTTAACACTGAAGCTTTCTTT. Residues: CATSQFWDRLNTEAFF.

This clonotype was recorded at least ten times. The chain has TRBV7-3 and TRBJ2-1, with 7 bases fitting TRBD2. The CDR3 extends over 14 amino acids. J lost 6 bases, V lost 4 bases, and 6 bases had no gene match. Germline assignment: CDR1 SGHTA and CDR2 FQGTGA. This CDR3 is CASSSKRTSNEQFF. The CDR3 bases are TGTGCCAGCAGCTCCAAAAGGACTAGCAATGAGCAGTTCTTC. The complete variable domain, with remaining parts taken from reference TRBV7-3 and TRBJ2-1, reads GAGVSQTPSNKVTEKGKYVELRCDPISGHTALYWYRQSLGQGPEFLIYFQGTGAADDSGLPNDRFFAVRPEGSVSTLKIQRTERGDSAVYLCASSSKRTSNEQFFGPGTRLTVL.

Many counts were recorded for this clonotype. The chain has TRBV28 and TRBJ2-7, with D unresolved. Trimming stripped 3 bases from V and 5 bases from J, with 5 bases between. Germline CDR1 is MDHEN and CDR2 is SYDVKM. This CDR3 contains 11 residues. The CDR3 spells CASSFVDEQYF. CDR3 coding DNA: TGTGCCAGCAGTTTCGTCGACGAGCAGTACTTC.

This clonotype was seen more than once but under ten times. V is TRBV20-1 and J is TRBJ2-5; D is uncertain. V shed 5 bases and J shed 3 bases, with 4 bases lying between them. The CDR3 consists of 10 residues. Germline loops: CDR1 DFQATT, CDR2 SNEGSKA (reference sequence). The CDR3 nucleotides read TGCAGTGCTTTGAAAGAGACCCAGTACTTC. This translates into CSALKETQYF.

In its sample, this clonotype was seen many times. This chain uses TRBV28 with TRBJ2-1, with TRBD2 matching 10 bases. The V and J ends lost 6 bases and 8 bases, in that order; junction bases with no gene match: 7. This CDR3 has 14 amino acids. From germline, CDR1 is MDHEN and CDR2 SYDVKM. This CDR3 is CASSKAGGPHEQFF. In nucleotides, the CDR3 is TGTGCCAGCAGCAAAGCGGGAGGGCCTCATGAGCAGTTCTTC.

This clonotype was recorded many times. The chain is built from TRBV7-9 and TRBJ2-5; 9 bases map to TRBD1. The V gene end was trimmed by 4 bases and the J gene end by 6 bases; junction bases not matched to a gene: 6. The length of the CDR3 is 14 residues. CDR1 is SEHNR and CDR2 is FQNEAQ in the germline V gene (reference sequence). DNA for the CDR3: TGTGCCAGCAGCTCCGCCGGGACAGGGCAGACCCAGTACTTC. Protein sequence: CASSSAGTGQTQYF.

This clonotype came up a few times. The rearrangement joins TRBV20-1 to TRBJ1-5; D might be TRBD1 (6 bases). The germline V gene has CDR1 DFQATT and CDR2 SNEGSKA (reference sequence). V shed 6 bases and J shed 3 bases, with 15 bases lying between them. The CDR3 is 14 residues long. The CDR3 loop is CSASGQGVNQPQHF. CDR3 coding DNA: TGCAGTGCCTCGGGACAAGGCGTCAATCAGCCCCAGCATTTT.

This clonotype was observed many times. J is TRBJ1-6 and V is TRBV19; D remains unclear. This CDR3 contains 15 residues. Trimming pared 5 bases from V and 5 bases from J, leaving 13 bases between. Germline CDR1 reads LNHDA; CDR2 reads SQIVND (reference sequence). The CDR3 here is CASSGPGRNNSPLHF. DNA for the CDR3: TGTGCCAGTAGTGGCCCCGGGAGGAATAATTCACCCCTCCACTTT.

In regard to this clonotype: A much larger clone sits a single nucleotide away, making a read error possible. V and J are TRBV19 and TRBJ2-2, with TRBD1 as a possible D gene (5 bases). Germline V CDR1 and CDR2: LNHDA, SQIVND (reference sequence). The ends were cut back, 7 bases at V and 1 base at J, with 16 bases in the middle. The CDR3 has 16 residues. CDR3 sequence: CASTSPRQRNTGELFF. As DNA, the CDR3 is TGTGCCAGTACTTCACCGAGACAGAGGAACACCGGGGAGCTGTTTTTT.